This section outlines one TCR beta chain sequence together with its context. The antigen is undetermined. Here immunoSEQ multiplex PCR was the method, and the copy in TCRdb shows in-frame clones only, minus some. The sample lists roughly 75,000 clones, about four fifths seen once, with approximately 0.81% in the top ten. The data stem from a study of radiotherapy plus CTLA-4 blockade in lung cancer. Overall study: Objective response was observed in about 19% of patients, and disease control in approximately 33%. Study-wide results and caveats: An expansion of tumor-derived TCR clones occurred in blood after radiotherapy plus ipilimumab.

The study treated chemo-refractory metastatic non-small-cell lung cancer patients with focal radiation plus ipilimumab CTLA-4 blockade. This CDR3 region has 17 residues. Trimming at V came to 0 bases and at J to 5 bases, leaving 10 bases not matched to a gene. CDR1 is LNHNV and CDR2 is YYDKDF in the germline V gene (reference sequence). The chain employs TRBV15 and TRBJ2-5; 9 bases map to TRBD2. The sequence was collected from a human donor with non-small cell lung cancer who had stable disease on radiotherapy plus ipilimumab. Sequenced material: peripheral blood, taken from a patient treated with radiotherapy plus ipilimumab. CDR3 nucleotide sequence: TGTGCCACCAGCAGAGATCGTGCAGCGGGGGGCGGGGAGACCCAGTACTTC. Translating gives CATSRDRAAGGGETQYF. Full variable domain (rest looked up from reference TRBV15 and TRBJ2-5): DAMVIQNPRYQVTQFGKPVTLSCSQTLNHNVMYWYQQKSSQAPKLLFHYYDKDFNNEADTPDNFQSRRPNTSFCFLDIRSPGLGDTAMYLCATSRDRAAGGGETQYFGPGTRLLVL.